Below, 22 T cell receptor beta chains from the same sample are listed, as sequenced in a study of CXCR3-negative and CXCR3-positive naive CD8 T cells. Libraries were UMI-labeled 5' RACE TRB cDNA. TCRdb re-called the 5' RACE reads and shows each CDR3 protein once, DNA omitted. The sample's table shows about 40,000 distinct CDR3 sequences. The sample taken for sequencing was memory CD8+ T cells from blood. These receptors were taken from a human donor in good health. Some clones in this sample may be carry-over from other donors' samples.

This rearrangement joins TRBV11-3 to TRBJ2-7; without DNA, the TCRdb call of TRBD1 cannot be checked. Germline V gene sequence: CDR1 SGHNT, CDR2 YENEEA. The CDR3 length is 18 residues. CDR3 sequence reads: CASSSRTAQGGLSYEQYF.

The rearrangement links TRBV4-3 to TRBJ1-1. Germline CDR1 LGHNA, CDR2 YSLEER. CDR3 length: 16 amino acids. CDR3 region: CASSQDVVGSNTEAFF.

This rearrangement joins TRBV7-3 to TRBJ2-4. Germline-derived CDR1 and CDR2 are SGHTA and FQGTGA. The CDR3 has 12 residues. CDR3 sequence reads: CASSLSGNIQYF.

The chain has TRBV20-1 and TRBJ2-7; TCRdb names TRBD2, which stays unverified in the absence of DNA. Germline lookup yields CDR1 DFQATT and CDR2 SNEGSKA (reference sequence). CDR3 length: 18 residues. The chain's CDR3 is CSASLSGVEGMNYYEQYF.

The rearrangement links TRBV4-3 to TRBJ2-2; TCRdb's D call, TRBD1, is unchecked because there is no DNA. The CDR3 is 16 residues long. Germline V gene sequence: CDR1 LGHNA, CDR2 YSLEER. CDR3 in amino acids: CASSQDYPGGVGELFF.

The CDR3: CASSQGDGTLVGYTF. The genes are TRBV4-1 and TRBJ1-2. Germline CDR1 and CDR2: MGHRA and YSYEKL. CDR3 size: 15 residues.

This rearrangement joins TRBV7-3 to TRBJ2-3. Germline V gene data show CDR1 as SGHTA and CDR2 as FQGTGA. The CDR3 is 14 amino acids. The chain's CDR3 is CASSLIGSADTQYF.

This chain connects TRBV5-5 to TRBJ2-7. Germline values: CDR1 SGHKS, CDR2 YYEKEE (reference sequence). The CDR3 spans 13 residues. This CDR3 reads CASSFIRSYEQYF.

The chain has TRBV29-1 and TRBJ2-5; as DNA is missing, the TRBD1 call by TCRdb cannot be tested. Germline CDR1 and CDR2: SQVTM and ANQGSEA. The CDR3 loop spans 12 amino acids. The chain's CDR3 is CSVVRTEETQYF.

The chain has TRBV29-1 and TRBJ2-7. The CDR3 spans 13 residues. Germline lookup yields CDR1 SQVTM and CDR2 ANQGSEA. CDR3 in amino acids: CSVAAELSYEQYF.

This chain connects TRBV27 to TRBJ2-3; TCRdb designates TRBD1, a call that cannot be tested without DNA. The CDR3 contains 14 residues. CDR1 is MNHEY and CDR2 is SMNVEV in the germline V gene (reference sequence). The CDR3 here is CASGGGGYTDTQYF.

V and J are TRBV20-1 and TRBJ2-5; TCRdb's D call of TRBD1 is untestable without DNA. The CDR3 covers 15 residues. Germline V lookup: CDR1 DFQATT, CDR2 SNEGSKA (reference sequence). The CDR3 loop reads CSAANAGAIGETQYF.

The chain couples TRBV20-1 to TRBJ1-2; the TCRdb call, TRBD1, lacks DNA for checking. Germline CDR1 DFQATT, CDR2 SNEGSKA (reference sequence). CDR3 length equals 14 residues. The CDR3 sequence is CSARDRGHVYGYTF.

The chain has TRBV4-3 and TRBJ2-7; TCRdb's assignment of TRBD1 cannot be checked, as there is no DNA. The CDR3 has 15 amino acids. Per germline, CDR1 LGHNA and CDR2 YSLEER. The CDR3 spells CASSEGQGVSYEQYF.

The chain has TRBV6-2 or TRBV6-3 and TRBJ2-4. This CDR3 contains 13 residues. Germline V gene sequence: CDR1 MNHEY, CDR2 SVGEGT. Here the CDR3 reads CASRELAKNIQYF.

The genes are TRBV4-1 and TRBJ1-1; TCRdb picks TRBD1, but there is no DNA to check that call. Per the germline V gene, CDR1 is MGHRA and CDR2 is YSYEKL. The CDR3 is made up of 15 amino acids. The CDR3 loop reads CASSQGERTRFEAFF.

The chain links TRBV7-2 to TRBJ2-5; the D gene TCRdb calls, TRBD1, cannot be checked with no DNA. The CDR3 sequence is 16 residues long. Germline CDR1 reads SGHTA; CDR2 reads FQGNSA. This chain's CDR3 is CASSPRVATSQETQYF.

This rearrangement joins TRBV7-9 to TRBJ2-4; TCRdb lists TRBD1, though no DNA is available to test this call. Germline CDR1 is SEHNR and CDR2 is FQNEAQ (reference sequence). The CDR3 is 16 amino acids. The CDR3 sequence: CASFPPLPGSKNIQYF.

This clonotype is deemed medium-sized (0.01 to 0.1%) by its frequency. The V call is TRBV7-6, the J call TRBJ2-3; TCRdb names TRBD1, which stays unverified in the absence of DNA. Looked up from germline, CDR1 is SGHVS and CDR2 is FNYEAQ. This CDR3 is built from 17 residues. CDR3: CASSHLRAASGTDTQYF.

V gene TRBV30 combines with J gene TRBJ2-7. The CDR3 is made up of 12 amino acids. The germline CDR1 and CDR2 sequences are GTSNPN and SVGIG (reference sequence). CDR3 residues: CAWSAQGFEQYF.

The chain combines TRBV9 with TRBJ1-1. Per the germline V gene, CDR1 is SGDLS and CDR2 is YYNGEE. The CDR3 runs to 16 residues. CDR3 amino acids: CASSLRGGAVNTEAFF.

The chain couples TRBV20-1 to TRBJ2-7; absent DNA, TCRdb's TRBD1 call cannot be checked. The germline V gene encodes CDR1 DFQATT and CDR2 SNEGSKA (reference sequence). The CDR3 is 15 amino acids. The CDR3 here is CSAGGPGGNSYEQYF.